The rows below give T cell receptor beta chains drawn from one sample of a study of cytomegalovirus exposure and HLA in healthy donors. This table comes from immunoSEQ multiplex PCR, and its TCRdb copy is limited to in-frame clones, with some not included. Altogether 95,000 to 150,000 clones are present, about a sixth being singletons, with the ten largest covering roughly 3%. The specimen sequenced was PBMCs. The receptors come from a female donor in good health and CMV-seropositive. Both conserved end residues are trimmed from each CDR3.

V gene: TRBV6-5; CDR3 protein: ASRRTSGTVYEQY
V gene: TRBV19; CDR3 protein: ASIPHGDRASHQPQH
V gene: TRBV28; CDR3 protein: ASSRGTGGPIEQY
V gene: TRBV27; CDR3 protein: ASSSTGVLGNEQF
V gene: TRBV5-1; CDR3 protein: ASRIQGGNTEAF
V gene: TRBV10-2; CDR3 protein: ASSDLSGVGETQY
V gene: TRBV5-6; CDR3 protein: ASSADKRVLGVPY
V gene: TRBV29-1; CDR3 protein: SADRAPYGYT
V gene: TRBV7-9; CDR3 protein: ASSSGTSGRGY
V gene: TRBV19; CDR3 protein: ASSSSGLAGGRNTDTQY
V gene: TRBV6-5; CDR3 protein: ASSYSSQGVNYGYT
V gene: TRBV7-6; CDR3 protein: ASSPLPRGMHTEAF
V gene: TRBV11-2; CDR3 protein: ASSQFPGQGESLY
V gene: TRBV4-3; CDR3 protein: ASSQDRTGLAAF
V gene: TRBV5-8; CDR3 protein: ASSLAVLAGVPYNEQF
V gene: TRBV4-1; CDR3 protein: ASSQEQVRTEAF
V gene: TRBV6-5; CDR3 protein: ASSYVGGGTDTQY
V gene: TRBV7-8; CDR3 protein: ASSLAVAGGYNEQF
V gene: TRBV7-9; CDR3 protein: ASSLVSLAGVDTQY
V gene: TRBV7-2; CDR3 protein: ASSIEVVPGVEQY